This T cell receptor beta chain was sequenced during a study of cytomegalovirus exposure and HLA in healthy donors. Looking at the study overall: The roughly 120 validation repertoires used the same platform as the roughly 700 first-cohort repertoires (as reported by a later analysis). General study results and limits: Rarity marked most TCR sequences, yet some public TCRs occurred in many donors.

V was trimmed by 4 bases and J by 4 bases, leaving 28 bases between them. The length of the CDR3 is 19 residues. Germline loops: CDR1 SGDLS, CDR2 YYNGEE. As to this clone: Antigen specificity is unknown.

Repertoires were generated with immunoSEQ multiplex PCR, while TCRdb's copy carries only in-frame clones and drops some. The data show 130,000 or so clones, 75% to 90% seen once. Sequenced: PBMCs. This sequence joins TRBV9 and TRBJ2-3; D might be TRBD2 (5 bases). The TCR was taken from a woman between 18 and 29 years old in good health and CMV-seronegative. The CDR3 coding sequence is TGTGCCAGCAGCCGACGGGGAGCCAGATCCACTAGTCCCGCAGATACGCAGTATTTT. Translated: CASSRRGARSTSPADTQYF.